The subject of this entry is one T cell receptor (beta chain). As yet, its antigen is unknown. The data were taken from a study of Tregs in tolerant kidney transplant recipients. General observations from the study: Validation in larger populations is needed because few patients were studied. Tolerant patients' donor-specific Tregs expanded beyond overall Tregs, suggesting antigen-driven growth.

The nonmyeloablative bone marrow transplants came from related graft donors, with transient mixed chimerism. Unstimulated Tregs (CD4+CD25+CD127-) and CD4+CD25- non-Tregs were sorted from PBMCs. This table comes from immunoSEQ multiplex PCR, and its TCRdb copy is limited to in-frame clones, with some not included. The sample lists about 50,000 clones, roughly nine tenths occurring once. The receptor was derived from a human patient who received a combined kidney and bone marrow transplant. The graft donor may be the source of some T cells. Sample: CD8+ T cells from blood (PBMCs), taken 12 months after the transplant.

CDR3 in amino acids: CASSHQDRDEQFF. The CDR3 DNA sequence: TGCGCCAGCAGCCACCAAGACAGGGATGAGCAGTTCTTC. V gene TRBV4-3 combines with J gene TRBJ2-1; 7 bases map to TRBD1. The CDR3 runs to 13 residues. V gave up 3 bases and J gave up 8 bases; unmatched junction bases: 4. From germline, CDR1 is LGHNA and CDR2 YSLEER.